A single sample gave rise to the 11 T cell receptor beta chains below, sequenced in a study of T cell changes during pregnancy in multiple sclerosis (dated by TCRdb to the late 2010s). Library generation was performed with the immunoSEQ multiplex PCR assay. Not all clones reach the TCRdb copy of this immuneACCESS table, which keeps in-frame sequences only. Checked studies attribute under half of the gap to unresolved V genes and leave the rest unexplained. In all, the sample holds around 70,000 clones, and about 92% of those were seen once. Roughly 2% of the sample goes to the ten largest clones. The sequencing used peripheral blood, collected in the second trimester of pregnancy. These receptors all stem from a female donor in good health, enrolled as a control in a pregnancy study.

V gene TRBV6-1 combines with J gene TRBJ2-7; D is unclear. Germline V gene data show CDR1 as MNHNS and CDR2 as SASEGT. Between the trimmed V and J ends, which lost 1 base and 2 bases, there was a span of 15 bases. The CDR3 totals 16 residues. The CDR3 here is CASSEVVAPAPYEQYF. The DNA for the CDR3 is TGTGCCAGCAGTGAAGTCGTAGCTCCCGCCCCCTACGAGCAGTACTTC.

CDR3 nucleotides: TGTGCCAGCAGTCGTCAGGGGCAGCCCCAGCATTTT. It specifies CASSRQGQPQHF. The genes are TRBV6-5 and TRBJ1-5; maybe TRBD1 (6 bases). The CDR3 runs 12 residues. CDR1 and CDR2 (germline): MNHEY, SVGAGI. V dropped 5 bases and J dropped 7 bases, with 9 bases sitting between them.

The CDR3 protein is CASSEAFGTGGGYTF. The CDR3 bases are TGTGCCAGCAGTGAAGCGTTTGGGACAGGGGGCGGCTACACCTTC. The chain recombines TRBV2 with TRBJ1-2, with 12 bases matching TRBD1. Germline V CDR1 and CDR2: SNHLY, FYNNEI. This CDR3 comprises 15 residues. The junction had 4 bases not matched to a gene; V was cut back by 0 bases and J by 8 bases.

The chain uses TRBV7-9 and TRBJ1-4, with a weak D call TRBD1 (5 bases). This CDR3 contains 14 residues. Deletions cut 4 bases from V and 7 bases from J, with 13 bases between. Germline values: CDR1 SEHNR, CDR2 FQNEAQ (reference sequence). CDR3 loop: CASSSPGVGEKLFF. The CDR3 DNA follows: TGTGCCAGCAGCTCCCCGGGGGTTGGTGAAAAACTGTTTTTT.

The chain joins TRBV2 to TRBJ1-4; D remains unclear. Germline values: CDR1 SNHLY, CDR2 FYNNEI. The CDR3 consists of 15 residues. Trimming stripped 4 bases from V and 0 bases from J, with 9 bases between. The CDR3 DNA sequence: TGTGCCAGCAGTGTAGAGGGAACAACTAATGAAAAACTGTTTTTT. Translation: CASSVEGTTNEKLFF.

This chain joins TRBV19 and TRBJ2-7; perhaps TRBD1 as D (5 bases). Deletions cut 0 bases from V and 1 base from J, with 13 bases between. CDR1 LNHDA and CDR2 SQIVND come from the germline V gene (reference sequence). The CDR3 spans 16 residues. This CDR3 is CASSIDLKGPSYEQYF. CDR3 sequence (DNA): TGTGCCAGTAGTATAGATCTGAAGGGGCCATCCTACGAGCAGTACTTC.

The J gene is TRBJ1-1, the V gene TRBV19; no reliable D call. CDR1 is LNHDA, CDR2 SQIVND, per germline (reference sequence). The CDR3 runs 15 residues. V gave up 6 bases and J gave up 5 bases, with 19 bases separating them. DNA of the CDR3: TGTGCCAGTAGAACCCCGGGGTTCCGACTGACTGAAGCTTTCTTT. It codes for CASRTPGFRLTEAFF. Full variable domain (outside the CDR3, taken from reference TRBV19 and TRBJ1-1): DGGITQSPKYLFRKEGQNVTLSCEQNLNHDAMYWYRQDPGQGLRLIYYSQIVNDFQKGDIAEGYSVSREKKESFPLTVTSAQKNPTAFYLCASRTPGFRLTEAFFGQGTRLTVV.

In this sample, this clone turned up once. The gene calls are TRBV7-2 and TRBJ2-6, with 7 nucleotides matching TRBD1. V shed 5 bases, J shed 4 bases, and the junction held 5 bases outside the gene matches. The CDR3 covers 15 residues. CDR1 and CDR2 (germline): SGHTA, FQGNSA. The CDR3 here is CASSTTGVGANVLTF. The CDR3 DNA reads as TGTGCCAGCAGCACAACAGGGGTCGGGGCCAACGTCCTGACTTTC.

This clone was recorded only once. Written as DNA, the CDR3 is TGTGCCAGTAGTGTACACCGGGACAGCTCCTACGAGCAGTACTTC. Protein sequence: CASSVHRDSSYEQYF. V and J are TRBV19 and TRBJ2-7; 7 nucleotides line up with TRBD1. Losses at the gene ends were 5 bases for V and 0 bases for J; bases not matched to a gene: 7. Germline V gene lookup returns CDR1 LNHDA and CDR2 SQIVND (reference sequence). The length of the CDR3 is 15 residues.

The CDR3: CASSHGNTQYF. The CDR3 region has the DNA TGCGCCAGCAGCCACGGGAATACGCAGTATTTT. J is TRBJ2-3 and V is TRBV5-1; possible D gene TRBD2, 5 bases. V was cut by 4 bases and J by 7 bases, with 7 bases left in between. The CDR3 runs 11 residues. Per germline, CDR1 SGHRS and CDR2 YFSETQ.

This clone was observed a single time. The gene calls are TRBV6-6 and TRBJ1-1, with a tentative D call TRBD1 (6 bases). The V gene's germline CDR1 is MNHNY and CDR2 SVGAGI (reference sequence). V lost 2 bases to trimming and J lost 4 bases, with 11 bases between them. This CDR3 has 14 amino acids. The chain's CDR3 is CASSYPQGVTEAFF. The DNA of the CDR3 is TGTGCCAGCAGTTACCCACAGGGCGTCACTGAAGCTTTCTTT.